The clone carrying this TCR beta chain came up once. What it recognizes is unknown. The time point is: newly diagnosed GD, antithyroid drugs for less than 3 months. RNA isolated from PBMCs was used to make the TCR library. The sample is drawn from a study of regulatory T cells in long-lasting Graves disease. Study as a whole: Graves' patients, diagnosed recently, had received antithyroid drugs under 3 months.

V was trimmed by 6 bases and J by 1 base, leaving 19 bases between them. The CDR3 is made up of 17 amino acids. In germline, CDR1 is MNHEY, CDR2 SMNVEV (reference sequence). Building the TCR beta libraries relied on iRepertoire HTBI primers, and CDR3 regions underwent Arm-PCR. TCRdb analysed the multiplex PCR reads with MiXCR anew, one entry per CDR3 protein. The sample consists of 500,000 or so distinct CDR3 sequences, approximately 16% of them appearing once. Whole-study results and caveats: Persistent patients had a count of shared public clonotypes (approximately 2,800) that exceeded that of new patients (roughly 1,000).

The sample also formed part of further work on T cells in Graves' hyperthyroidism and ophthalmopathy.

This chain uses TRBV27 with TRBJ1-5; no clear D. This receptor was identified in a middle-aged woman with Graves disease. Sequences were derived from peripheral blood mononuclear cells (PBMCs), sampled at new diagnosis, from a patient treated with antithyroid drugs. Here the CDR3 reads CASRAEGARKSNQPQHF. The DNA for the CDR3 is TGTGCCAGCAGGGCTGAGGGCGCGAGGAAAAGCAATCAGCCCCAGCATTTT.